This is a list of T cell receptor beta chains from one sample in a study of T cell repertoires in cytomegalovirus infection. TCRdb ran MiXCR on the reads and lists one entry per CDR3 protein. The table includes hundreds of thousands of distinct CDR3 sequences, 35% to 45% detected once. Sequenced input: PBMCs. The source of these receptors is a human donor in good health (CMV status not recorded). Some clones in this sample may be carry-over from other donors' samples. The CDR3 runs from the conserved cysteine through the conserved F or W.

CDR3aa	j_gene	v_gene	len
CASTQSGGRTDTQYF	TRBJ2-3	TRBV9	15
CASSLSGSPGEQYF	TRBJ2-7	TRBV12-3/TRBV12-4	14
CASSLGAGTVLQETQYF	TRBJ2-5	TRBV7-2	17
CASSSPRDRGYEQYF	TRBJ2-7	TRBV6-2/TRBV6-3	15
CASSTPPGGRTEAFF	TRBJ1-1	TRBV19	15
CASSVGAFPSGANVLTF	TRBJ2-6	TRBV9	17
CASSPRLAGVGELFF	TRBJ2-2	TRBV7-2	15
CASSLGTYEQHF	TRBJ2-7	TRBV7-2	12
CASSHDIQETQYF	TRBJ2-5	TRBV5-6	13
CSARTPQGLAGNNEQFF	TRBJ2-1	TRBV20-1	17
CASSQGAASTDTQYF	TRBJ2-3	TRBV4-1	15
CASSLRGNRDRLIDGYTF	TRBJ1-2	TRBV12-3/TRBV12-4	18
CATSYGREQFF	TRBJ2-1	TRBV24-1	11
CASSQDWSRDREAETQYF	TRBJ2-5	TRBV4-2	18
CASSPNRGGYGYTF	TRBJ1-2	TRBV7-8	14
CASSLGADYNEQFF	TRBJ2-1	TRBV12-3/TRBV12-4	14
CASIQETSTYEQYF	TRBJ2-7	TRBV4-1	14
CASSIVRGHLAFF	TRBJ1-1	TRBV19	13